The 16 T cell receptor beta chains given below trace back to one sample, sequenced in a study of T cell responses to AZD1222 COVID-19 vaccine. Profiling relied on immunoSEQ multiplex PCR, and the TCRdb table lists in-frame clones only, not all of them. The data hold about 200,000 clones, with over 85% observed a single time. Here the sequenced sample was peripheral blood, taken 28 days after the second AZD1222 dose. These receptors originate from an adult who received the AZD1222 COVID-19 vaccine.

In its sample, this clone was seen many times. The junction shows a germline mismatch at one end, possibly a read error. The chain couples TRBV18 to TRBJ1-1; TRBD1 matches at 7 bases. CDR1 is KGHSH and CDR2 is LQKENI in the germline V gene. The CDR3 has 18 amino acids. CDR3 amino acids: CASSDIEQGPWMKTEAFF. The CDR3 DNA follows: TGTGCCAGCTCAGATATCGAACAGGGGCCCTGGATGAAAACTGAAGCTTTCTTT.

The chain joins TRBV7-6 to TRBJ1-6; maybe TRBD1 (6 bases). The germline V and J ends were trimmed by 5 bases and 6 bases, with 20 bases remaining between them. The CDR3 totals 17 residues. Germline V gene sequence: CDR1 SGHVS, CDR2 FNYEAQ. The CDR3 sequence: CASSAEVGGLSNSPLHF. The CDR3 DNA reads TGTGCCAGCAGCGCCGAAGTAGGGGGACTGAGTAATTCACCCCTCCACTTT.

The chain is built from TRBV6-5 and TRBJ1-1; 11 positions agree with TRBD1. V gave up 6 bases and J gave up 7 bases; unmatched junction bases: 7. Germline assignment: CDR1 MNHEY and CDR2 SVGAGI. CDR3 length: 14 amino acids. CDR3 nucleotides: TGTGCCAGCAGAAGGGACAGGGGGTATCTTGAAGCTTTCTTT. Translation gives CASRRDRGYLEAFF.

The chain has TRBV4-1 and TRBJ2-3, with TRBD2 identical over 8 bases. Germline CDR1 and CDR2: MGHRA and YSYEKL. J gave up 0 bases and V 3 bases, and 8 bases lay outside the gene matches. This CDR3 comprises 17 residues. The CDR3, as DNA: TGCGCCAGCAGCCAGCCCACTAGCGGTGCTAGCACAGATACGCAGTATTTT. Its protein is CASSQPTSGASTDTQYF.

The chain links TRBV30 to TRBJ2-5; no firm D call. CDR1 GTSNPN and CDR2 SVGIG come from the germline V gene (reference sequence). The CDR3 has 11 residues. The germline V and J ends were trimmed by 2 bases and 7 bases, with 8 bases remaining between them. The CDR3 is CAWSSPSTQYF. The CDR3 DNA sequence: TGTGCCTGGAGTTCCCCATCGACCCAGTACTTC.

V gene TRBV7-3 combines with J gene TRBJ2-1; D not certain. Germline lookup yields CDR1 SGHTA and CDR2 FQGTGA. V was cut by 2 bases and J by 16 bases, with 12 bases left in between. This CDR3 has 11 amino acids. CDR3 sequence (DNA): TGTGCCAGCAGCTTAGATGTTGAGATTTTCTTC. Protein sequence: CASSLDVEIFF.

The chain has TRBV6-2 or TRBV6-3 and TRBJ2-7, with unresolved D. The V end was cut by 2 bases, the J end by 4 bases, with 6 bases between. Germline V gene sequence: CDR1 MNHEY, CDR2 SVGEGT. This CDR3 region has 12 residues. This CDR3 is CASSYLLYEQYF. CDR3 coding DNA: TGTGCCAGCAGTTACCTACTTTACGAGCAGTACTTC.

The J gene is TRBJ1-1, the V gene TRBV7-8; D remains unclear. Trimming removed 5 bases at V and 0 bases at J, with 10 bases between. Germline loops: CDR1 SGHVS, CDR2 FQNEAQ. CDR3 length equals 14 residues. This CDR3 reads CASSPGELNTEAFF. In DNA form, the CDR3 reads TGTGCCAGCAGCCCCGGGGAACTGAACACTGAAGCTTTCTTT.

The rearrangement uses TRBV6-5 and TRBJ2-1, with D hard to call. The germline V and J ends were trimmed by 7 bases and 5 bases, with 12 bases remaining between them. This CDR3 region has 13 residues. The germline CDR1 and CDR2 sequences are MNHEY and SVGAGI. The CDR3 region is CASNELPHNEQFF. The DNA of the CDR3 is TGTGCCAGCAACGAGTTGCCGCACAATGAGCAGTTCTTC.

The chain is built from TRBV14 and TRBJ2-7; TRBD1 aligns across 8 bases. CDR3 length: 14 amino acids. Germline trimming cut 4 bases from V and 10 bases from J; bases unmatched to any gene: 12. CDR1 and CDR2 from the germline V gene are SGHDN and FVKESK. The CDR3 spells CASSPRTGLIGQYF. Written as DNA, the CDR3 is TGTGCCAGCAGCCCCAGGACAGGGCTGATTGGTCAGTACTTC.

J is TRBJ2-3 and V is TRBV4-1; D may be TRBD2 (6 bases). This CDR3 has 15 residues. CDR1 is MGHRA and CDR2 is YSYEKL in the germline V gene. V dropped 0 bases and J dropped 5 bases, with 12 bases sitting between them. CDR3 DNA: TGCGCCAGCAGCCAAGAGGAGGGTAGAATAGATACGCAGTATTTT. Its protein product is CASSQEEGRIDTQYF.

The chain uses TRBV19 and TRBJ1-2; tentative D call: TRBD1 (6 bases). CDR1 and CDR2 from the germline V gene are LNHDA and SQIVND (reference sequence). The V end was cut by 6 bases, the J end by 5 bases, with 16 bases between. CDR3 length: 14 amino acids. The CDR3: CASRAGARGYGYTF. In DNA, the CDR3 is TGTGCCAGTAGGGCAGGGGCGAGAGGGTATGGCTACACCTTC. Looking up the rest from reference TRBV19 and TRBJ1-2 gives the full variable domain: DGGITQSPKYLFRKEGQNVTLSCEQNLNHDAMYWYRQDPGQGLRLIYYSQIVNDFQKGDIAEGYSVSREKKESFPLTVTSAQKNPTAFYLCASRAGARGYGYTFGSGTRLTVV.

V usage is TRBV9 and J usage is TRBJ1-4, with D possibly matching TRBD1 (5 bases). The CDR3 totals 16 residues. V lost 0 bases, J lost 7 bases, and 16 bases lay in between. Germline loops: CDR1 SGDLS, CDR2 YYNGEE. The CDR3 protein is CASSVGPTGPGEKLFF. CDR3 nucleotide sequence: TGTGCCAGCAGCGTAGGCCCAACGGGGCCGGGTGAAAAACTGTTTTTT.

This rearrangement joins TRBV19 to TRBJ2-3; D is perhaps TRBD2 (5 bases). The germline CDR1 and CDR2 sequences are LNHDA and SQIVND (reference sequence). The CDR3 sequence is 16 residues long. Trimming stripped 2 bases from V and 0 bases from J, with 12 bases between. The CDR3 sequence is CASSIMAGFSTDTQYF. The DNA of the CDR3 is TGTGCCAGTAGTATAATGGCGGGCTTTAGCACAGATACGCAGTATTTT.

The gene calls are TRBV7-2 and TRBJ2-1, with 8 positions matching TRBD2. This CDR3 has 19 amino acids. In germline, CDR1 is SGHTA, CDR2 FQGNSA. The ends lost 0 bases at V and 3 bases at J; junction bases unmatched: 13. The CDR3 region has the DNA TGTGCCAGCAGCTTAGCTCGGCGGGGGGCCTCCTCGGGCTACAATGAGCAGTTCTTC. It encodes CASSLARRGASSGYNEQFF.

The V gene is TRBV2, the J gene TRBJ2-7, with 7 nucleotides matching TRBD2. The V and J ends lost 5 bases and 0 bases, in that order; junction bases with no gene match: 4. This CDR3 is built from 14 residues. Germline assignment: CDR1 SNHLY and CDR2 FYNNEI. The CDR3 sequence is CASSPTGGSYEQYF. In DNA form, the CDR3 reads TGTGCCAGCAGTCCCACGGGAGGCTCCTACGAGCAGTACTTC. The full variable domain, completed using reference TRBV2 and TRBJ2-7, is EPEVTQTPSHQVTQMGQEVILRCVPISNHLYFYWYRQILGQKVEFLVSFYNNEISEKSEIFDDQFSVERPDGSNFTLKIRSTKLEDSAMYFCASSPTGGSYEQYFGPGTRLTVT.